A single sample gave rise to the 32 T cell receptor beta chains below, sequenced in a study of T-cell reconstitution after alpha-beta-depleted transplantation in children. Molecular barcoding with unique molecular identifiers was used for the TCRbeta library. TCRdb redid the calling of the PCR reads with MiXCR, one entry per CDR3 protein. The table includes more than 450,000 distinct CDR3 sequences, around 19% detected once. Specimen: PBMCs from the stem cell graft donor, collected from the stem cell graft. These receptors were taken from a human donor who donated a stem cell graft to a child with acute lymphoblastic leukemia.

The rearrangement uses TRBV5-1 and TRBJ2-1, with 10 positions matching TRBD2. Per germline, CDR1 SGHRS and CDR2 YFSETQ. This CDR3 has 15 residues. V dropped 2 bases and J dropped 7; count of bases not matched to a gene: 6. For the CDR3, the DNA is TGCGCCAGCAGCTTACCTAGCGGGAGCGGAAATGAGCAGTTCTTC. It specifies CASSLPSGSGNEQFF.

This chain connects TRBV6-1 to TRBJ2-5, with TRBD1 identical over 9 bases. There are 15 residues in the CDR3. The V and J ends lost 6 bases and 5 bases, in that order; junction bases with no gene match: 10. Per germline, CDR1 MNHNS and CDR2 SASEGT. CDR3 DNA: TGTGCCAGCAGCCACGGACAGGGGCGAGGGGAGACCCAGTACTTC. This encodes CASSHGQGRGETQYF.

The rearrangement uses TRBV28 and TRBJ1-1; D is perhaps TRBD1 (6 bases). Per the germline V gene, CDR1 is MDHEN and CDR2 is SYDVKM. The CDR3 has 13 amino acids. The V and J ends lost 8 bases and 1 base respectively, with 11 bases between them. This chain's CDR3 is CASGQPQNTEAFF. The CDR3 nucleotides are TGTGCCAGCGGACAGCCACAGAACACTGAAGCTTTCTTT.

This clonotype appeared a few times. This chain connects TRBV20-1 to TRBJ2-2; TRBD2 aligns across 7 bases. The V gene end was trimmed by 0 bases and the J gene end by 1 base; junction bases not matched to a gene: 5. From germline, CDR1 is DFQATT and CDR2 SNEGSKA (reference sequence). The CDR3 totals 16 residues. This CDR3 reads CSARDPASGNTGELFF. The DNA for the CDR3 is TGCAGTGCTAGAGATCCGGCTAGCGGGAACACCGGGGAGCTGTTTTTT.

The rearrangement uses TRBV20-1 and TRBJ2-2, with 9 nucleotides matching TRBD2. Germline V CDR1 and CDR2: DFQATT, SNEGSKA (reference sequence). The J segment lost 2 bases and the V segment lost 6 bases, leaving 7 bases of the junction unmatched. This CDR3 contains 15 residues. The DNA of the CDR3 is TGCAGTGCAATACCGGGACTAGCTAACACCGGGGAGCTGTTTTTT. Translating gives CSAIPGLANTGELFF.

This clonotype was detected only a few times. The gene calls are TRBV20-1 and TRBJ2-7, with D possibly TRBD1 on 5 matching bases. This CDR3 is built from 12 residues. CDR1 is DFQATT and CDR2 is SNEGSKA in the germline V gene (reference sequence). The V and J ends lost 6 bases and 4 bases respectively, with 13 bases between them. CDR3 coding DNA: TGCAGTGCAACCGACCAGGGTTACGAGCAGTACTTC. Translating gives CSATDQGYEQYF.

In this sample, this clonotype turned up a few times. This chain connects TRBV5-1 to TRBJ1-2; 7 bases are shared with TRBD1. V was pared by 7 bases and J by 8 bases, with 17 bases of the junction left unmatched. This CDR3 contains 15 residues. Germline V lookup: CDR1 SGHRS, CDR2 YFSETQ. The CDR3 here is CASPTTGTNLHGYTF. The CDR3 nucleotides are TGCGCCAGCCCTACGACAGGGACCAATTTACACGGCTACACCTTC.

This chain links TRBV23-1 with TRBJ2-1, with D possibly being TRBD2 (6 bases). TRBV23-1 is marked as an open reading frame, function uncertain. V was pared by 3 bases and J by 4 bases, with 10 bases between. This CDR3 spans 14 amino acids. DNA of the CDR3: TGCGCCAGCAGTCATGGGGACTTATACAATGAGCAGTTCTTC. Amino acid sequence: CASSHGDLYNEQFF.

This clonotype was observed a handful of times. This chain uses TRBV20-1 with TRBJ2-7; a weak D match, TRBD2 (6 bases). CDR1 and CDR2 (germline): DFQATT, SNEGSKA (reference sequence). This CDR3 spans 13 amino acids. V was clipped by 3 bases and J by 6 bases, with 15 bases between them. The CDR3 coding sequence is TGCAGTGCTAGGGGCGGGACCATCGGCGAGCAGTACTTC. It is translated as CSARGGTIGEQYF.

The J gene is TRBJ2-2, the V gene TRBV15; TRBD2 aligns across 13 bases. This CDR3 has 18 residues. V gave up 0 bases and J gave up 7 bases; unmatched junction bases: 8. Germline-derived CDR1 and CDR2 are LNHNV and YYDKDF (reference sequence). Written as DNA, the CDR3 is TGTGCCACCAGCAGAGATCTCGGACTAGCGGGAGTTGACGGGGAGCTGTTTTTT. It is translated as CATSRDLGLAGVDGELFF.

This clonotype was counted only a few times. The V call is TRBV20-1, the J call TRBJ1-6; 7 bases match TRBD1. This CDR3 spans 15 amino acids. V dropped 5 bases and J dropped 7; count of bases not matched to a gene: 11. Germline-derived CDR1 and CDR2 are DFQATT and SNEGSKA (reference sequence). The CDR3 bases are TGCAGTGCTCGCGCATTGTCAGGGGGAAATTCACCCCTCCACTTT. It codes for CSARALSGGNSPLHF.

The J gene is TRBJ2-7, the V gene TRBV20-1, with 9 positions matching TRBD1. V shed 1 base, J shed 3 bases, and the junction held 4 bases outside the gene matches. There are 14 residues in the CDR3. Germline assignment: CDR1 DFQATT and CDR2 SNEGSKA (reference sequence). The CDR3 loop reads CSARGRTGVYEQYF. DNA for the CDR3: TGCAGTGCTAGAGGCCGGACAGGGGTCTACGAGCAGTACTTC.

V usage is TRBV20-1 and J usage is TRBJ2-7, with D possibly matching TRBD2 (5 bases). V lost 1 base, J lost 2 bases, and 15 bases lay in between. The CDR3 length is 15 residues. The germline CDR1 and CDR2 sequences are DFQATT and SNEGSKA (reference sequence). CDR3: CSARAVSSGTYEQYF. The CDR3 nucleotides are TGCAGTGCTAGAGCAGTAAGCAGCGGCACCTACGAGCAGTACTTC.

This clonotype showed up many times. J is TRBJ2-5 and V is TRBV4-2, with a weak D call TRBD1 (6 bases). The germline V and J ends were trimmed by 4 bases and 1 base, with 7 bases remaining between them. Germline V lookup: CDR1 LGHNA, CDR2 YNFKEQ. The CDR3 totals 13 residues. CDR3 bases: TGTGCCAGCAGCCGACAGGCCCAAGAGACCCAGTACTTC. This codes for CASSRQAQETQYF.

This clonotype was counted only a few times. J is TRBJ1-2 and V is TRBV4-1; no reliable D call. Germline V CDR1 and CDR2: MGHRA, YSYEKL. This CDR3 is built from 16 residues. V gave up 0 bases and J gave up 4 bases, with 15 bases separating them. The CDR3 reads CASSQDPGSSGYGYTF. CDR3 coding DNA: TGCGCCAGCAGCCAAGATCCCGGGTCATCGGGCTATGGCTACACCTTC.

The table lists this clonotype with many counts. V and J are TRBV11-2 and TRBJ2-1; D is ambiguous. CDR3 length: 10 residues. V gave up 1 base and J gave up 10 bases, with 2 bases separating them. The germline gives CDR1 SGHAT, CDR2 FQNNGV. This CDR3 is CASSLAEQFF. CDR3 DNA sequence: TGTGCCAGCAGCTTAGCGGAGCAGTTCTTC.

The chain employs TRBV5-1 and TRBJ1-1; D remains ambiguous. Trimming took 0 bases from V and 7 from J, leaving 13 bases between them. The CDR3 loop spans 14 amino acids. Germline CDR1 reads SGHRS; CDR2 reads YFSETQ. The CDR3: CASSLERQTLEAFF. In DNA form, the CDR3 reads TGCGCCAGCAGCTTGGAGAGGCAGACTCTTGAAGCTTTCTTT.

The chain is built from TRBV4-2 and TRBJ1-2; 12 bases align to TRBD1. The CDR3 is 16 residues long. The trim removed 0 bases at V and 6 bases at J, leaving 5 bases unmatched. The germline CDR1 and CDR2 sequences are LGHNA and YNFKEQ. The CDR3 loop reads CASSQDWDRGHNGYTF. The CDR3 nucleotides read TGTGCCAGCAGCCAAGATTGGGACAGGGGGCATAATGGCTACACCTTC.

This clonotype was seen a handful of times. This rearrangement joins TRBV9 to TRBJ1-5; 8 bases agree with TRBD1. The CDR3 is 15 amino acids. The ends lost 3 bases at V and 4 bases at J; junction bases unmatched: 6. Germline loops: CDR1 SGDLS, CDR2 YYNGEE. The CDR3 loop is CASSADRGGNQPQHF. CDR3 nucleotides: TGTGCCAGCAGCGCCGACAGGGGAGGAAATCAGCCCCAGCATTTT.

The rearrangement uses TRBV7-2 and TRBJ2-1; 9 bases match TRBD1. Trimming cost V 1 base and J 7 bases; bases outside gene matches: 5. The CDR3 consists of 15 residues. In germline, CDR1 is SGHTA, CDR2 FQGNSA. CDR3 sequence reads: CASSLGGTGWNEQFF. DNA of the CDR3: TGTGCCAGCAGCTTAGGCGGGACAGGGTGGAATGAGCAGTTCTTC.

The chain is built from TRBV20-1 and TRBJ1-5, with unresolved D. V dropped 3 bases and J dropped 4 bases, with 10 bases sitting between them. This CDR3 contains 13 residues. Looked up from germline, CDR1 is DFQATT and CDR2 is SNEGSKA (reference sequence). The DNA of the CDR3 is TGCAGTGCTAGTGGCGGCGATAATCAGCCCCAGCATTTT. As protein: CSASGGDNQPQHF.

This clonotype turned up a few times. The chain recombines TRBV12-5 with TRBJ2-7; perhaps TRBD2 as D (6 bases). CDR3 length equals 14 residues. V lost 1 base to trimming and J lost 8 bases, with 15 bases between them. In germline, CDR1 is LGHNT, CDR2 FRNRAP. CDR3 protein: CASGLDARDSQQYF. DNA of the CDR3: TGTGCTAGTGGTTTGGACGCCCGGGACTCCCAGCAGTACTTC.

The chain is built from TRBV15 and TRBJ2-1, with D possibly matching TRBD1 (5 bases). CDR1 and CDR2 (germline): LNHNV, YYDKDF (reference sequence). CDR3 length equals 13 residues. CDR3 loop: CAAWGSSQNEQFF. The CDR3 DNA sequence: TGTGCTGCCTGGGGCTCATCGCAGAATGAGCAGTTCTTC.

In this sample, this clonotype turned up a few times. The chain carries TRBV2 and TRBJ1-1; the D gene is possibly TRBD1 (5 bases). The V end was cut by 7 bases, the J end by 1 base, with 13 bases between. Germline-derived CDR1 and CDR2 are SNHLY and FYNNEI. The CDR3 loop spans 14 amino acids. CDR3 amino acids: CASTWGGWNTEAFF. The CDR3 coding sequence is TGTGCCAGCACCTGGGGGGGTTGGAACACTGAAGCTTTCTTT.

The chain combines TRBV2 with TRBJ1-1, with D perhaps TRBD1 (5 bases). V lost 3 bases and J 4 bases, leaving 15 bases between the germline ends. From germline, CDR1 is SNHLY and CDR2 FYNNEI. This CDR3 has 15 residues. CDR3 coding DNA: TGTGCCAGCAGTGATCAGATAGGGGCAGGCACTGAAGCTTTCTTT. It yields the protein CASSDQIGAGTEAFF.

The J gene is TRBJ2-1, the V gene TRBV20-1; maybe TRBD1 (8 bases). V was pared by 1 base and J by 3 bases, with 28 bases between. The V gene's germline CDR1 is DFQATT and CDR2 SNEGSKA (reference sequence). This CDR3 contains 20 residues. CDR3 loop: CSARVKALAGTGGSYNEQFF. The DNA of the CDR3 is TGCAGTGCTAGAGTTAAGGCTTTGGCTGGGACAGGCGGGAGCTACAATGAGCAGTTCTTC.

This chain joins TRBV20-1 and TRBJ2-5; 7 bases align to TRBD1. The junction had 2 bases not matched to a gene; V was cut back by 0 bases and J by 1 base. The CDR3 contains 14 residues. Germline V lookup: CDR1 DFQATT, CDR2 SNEGSKA (reference sequence). CDR3 coding DNA: TGCAGTGCTAGAGACCCAGGGGGCCAAGAGACCCAGTACTTC. Residues: CSARDPGGQETQYF.

V and J are TRBV5-1 and TRBJ2-7, with TRBD1 matching over 8 bases. The germline V gene encodes CDR1 SGHRS and CDR2 YFSETQ. The CDR3 sequence is 14 residues long. J lost 1 base, V lost 4 bases, and 4 bases had no gene match. CDR3 loop: CASSPGDRSYEQYF. The CDR3, as DNA: TGCGCCAGCAGCCCGGGGGACAGGTCCTACGAGCAGTACTTC.

The gene calls are TRBV20-1 and TRBJ1-2, with 9 bases aligning to TRBD1. The germline V gene encodes CDR1 DFQATT and CDR2 SNEGSKA (reference sequence). Germline trimming cut 1 base from V and 4 bases from J; bases unmatched to any gene: 7. The CDR3 consists of 15 residues. Here the CDR3 reads CSARAGGQGFYGYTF. The CDR3 region has the DNA TGCAGTGCTAGAGCCGGGGGACAGGGATTCTATGGCTACACCTTC.

This clonotype was seen a handful of times. This chain joins TRBV5-1 and TRBJ1-3; D not certain. V was clipped by 7 bases and J by 4 bases, with 21 bases between them. CDR3 length: 16 amino acids. Germline V lookup: CDR1 SGHRS, CDR2 YFSETQ. DNA of the CDR3: TGCGCCAGCGCACCGGGGAATCTGGTCTGGGGAAACACCATATATTTT. Its protein product is CASAPGNLVWGNTIYF.

This clonotype was counted a few times. The chain recombines TRBV7-9 with TRBJ2-7, with TRBD2 matching over 9 bases. V gave up 5 bases and J gave up 7 bases; unmatched junction bases: 9. This CDR3 has 14 amino acids. Per the germline V gene, CDR1 is SEHNR and CDR2 is FQNEAQ (reference sequence). The CDR3 coding sequence is TGTGCCAGCAGCCTCCCCGGCGGGAGGGTAGAGCAGTACTTC. Amino acids: CASSLPGGRVEQYF.

V and J are TRBV5-1 and TRBJ2-2, with 8 bases identical to TRBD1. CDR1 is SGHRS, CDR2 YFSETQ, per germline. V lost 4 bases, J lost 0 bases, and 8 bases stayed unmatched. The CDR3 runs 17 residues. The CDR3: CASSPPPTGANTGELFF. As DNA, the CDR3 is TGCGCCAGCAGCCCACCGCCGACAGGGGCGAACACCGGGGAGCTGTTTTTT.